The rows below give T cell receptor beta chains drawn from one sample of a study of OX40 agonist ivuxolimab in advanced cancers. Clones were sequenced by immunoSEQ multiplex PCR, and TCRdb holds only the in-frame ones, with some missing. The sample has fewer than 55,000 clones, approximately 84% seen once. Sequencing was performed on CD4+ or CD8+ T cells sorted from blood, taken in a trial of the OX40 agonist ivuxolimab. These receptors came from an adult with an advanced solid tumor such as melanoma, head and neck, liver or kidney cancer. Both conserved end residues are part of each CDR3. The order of the fields is clone size, D gene, J gene, V gene, CDR3 protein, CDR3 DNA. A D gene is named only where the DNA matches it firmly. Rows give clone size only sometimes, using once, few, many, or a class for an expanded clone.

- - TRBJ1-1 TRBV25-1 CASSEGGAEAFF TGTGCCAGCAGTGAAGGGGGAGCTGAAGCTTTCTTT
- - TRBJ2-1 TRBV10-3 CAINPDLSYNEQFF TGTGCCATCAATCCCGACCTCTCCTACAATGAGCAGTTCTTC
- TRBD2 TRBJ2-2 TRBV5-4 CASSSSFGAGGLTGELFF TGTGCCAGCAGCTCGTCATTTGGGGCGGGAGGGTTAACCGGGGAGCTGTTTTTT
- TRBD1 TRBJ1-5 TRBV5-1 CASSEGQSNQPQHF TGCGCCAGCAGCGAGGGACAGAGCAATCAGCCCCAGCATTTT
- - TRBJ1-1 TRBV5-1 CASSLVGAGGTEAFF TGCGCCAGCAGCTTGGTTGGGGCGGGGGGCACTGAAGCTTTCTTT
- - TRBJ2-7 TRBV4-1 CASSLIWAGRVSSSYEQYF TGCGCCAGCAGCCTTATTTGGGCGGGACGGGTAAGCAGCTCCTACGAGCAGTACTTC
- TRBD1 TRBJ2-7 TRBV4-1 CASSLRGQGPGVGIEQYF TGCGCCAGCAGCCTAAGGGGACAGGGACCCGGTGTGGGGATTGAGCAGTACTTC
few - TRBJ1-6 TRBV30 CAWSRVNSPLHF TGTGCCTGGAGTAGAGTCAATTCACCCCTCCACTTT
- - TRBJ1-2 TRBV15 CATSRDSYYGYTF TGTGCCACCAGCAGGGACAGCTACTATGGCTACACCTTC
- - TRBJ1-2 TRBV7-2 CASSLTGDYGYTF TGTGCCAGCAGTCTAACGGGCGACTATGGCTACACCTTC
- - TRBJ2-5 TRBV2 CASKSEGGKTQYF TGTGCCAGCAAATCAGAAGGGGGGAAGACCCAGTACTTC
- TRBD1 TRBJ1-2 TRBV18 CASSSDREEGYTF TGTGCCAGCTCATCAGACAGGGAGGAAGGCTACACCTTC
- - TRBJ2-2 TRBV10-3 CAISAFFQQNTGELFF TGTGCCATCAGTGCATTTTTTCAGCAGAACACCGGGGAGCTGTTTTTT
few TRBD1 TRBJ1-5 TRBV12-5 CASGLGQGGQPQHF TGTGCTAGTGGTTTGGGACAGGGGGGTCAGCCCCAGCATTTT
- - TRBJ1-2 TRBV7-8 CASSLARDTYGYTF TGTGCCAGCAGCTTAGCCCGGGACACCTATGGCTACACCTTC
once TRBD1 TRBJ2-7 TRBV6-5 CASSADRGAEQYF TGTGCCAGCAGTGCGGACAGGGGAGCCGAGCAGTACTTC
- - TRBJ2-7 TRBV5-1 CASSSFTGEGYEQYF TGCGCCAGCAGCTCCTTTACAGGGGAGGGCTACGAGCAGTACTTC
- - TRBJ2-5 TRBV5-1 CASSFRTGETQYF TGCGCCAGCAGCTTCCGCACGGGAGAGACCCAGTACTTC
- TRBD2 TRBJ2-1 TRBV30 CAWSVLAGGSNEQFF TGTGCCTGGAGTGTACTAGCGGGAGGGTCCAATGAGCAGTTCTTC
- TRBD1 TRBJ2-7 TRBV2 CASSAAGTGDSYEQYF TGTGCCAGCAGTGCCGCCGGGACAGGGGATTCCTACGAGCAGTACTTC
- - TRBJ2-7 TRBV4-3 CASSQGLELYEQYF TGCGCCAGCAGCCAAGGACTAGAACTCTACGAGCAGTACTTC
- - TRBJ1-1 TRBV5-1 CASSRPQETAINTEAFF TGCGCCAGCAGCCGCCCCCAAGAGACAGCAATTAACACTGAAGCTTTCTTT
few - TRBJ2-3 TRBV9 CASSPDSGEGPDTQYF TGTGCCAGCAGCCCCGATAGCGGAGAAGGGCCAGATACGCAGTATTTT
- TRBD1 TRBJ2-1 TRBV30 CAWGGQVHEQFF TGTGCCTGGGGCGGACAGGTCCATGAGCAGTTCTTC
- - TRBJ1-3 TRBV29-1 CSVERGSGNTIYF TGCAGCGTTGAAAGGGGCTCTGGAAACACCATATATTTT
few - TRBJ2-1 TRBV25-1 CASSATGTRYNEQFF TGTGCCAGCAGCGCGACCGGGACACGCTACAATGAGCAGTTCTTC
- - TRBJ1-5 TRBV7-9 CASSPGTPHNQPQHF TGTGCCAGCAGCCCCGGGACACCTCACAATCAGCCCCAGCATTTT
- - TRBJ2-2 TRBV29-1 CSVAVTLNTGELFF TGCAGCGTTGCGGTCACTCTGAACACCGGGGAGCTGTTTTTT
few TRBD2 TRBJ2-3 TRBV4-1 CASSISGRSDTQYF TGCGCCAGCAGCATTAGCGGGAGATCAGATACGCAGTATTTT
once - TRBJ1-5 TRBV5-6 CASSLGQYSNQPQHF TGTGCCAGCAGCTTGGGGCAGTATAGCAATCAGCCCCAGCATTTT
- - TRBJ2-7 TRBV2 CASRLGLVYEQYF TGTGCCAGCAGGCTAGGACTGGTCTACGAGCAGTACTTC
- TRBD2 TRBJ2-1 TRBV27 CASSLRREDPHNEQFF TGTGCCAGCAGTTTACGGCGGGAGGATCCCCACAATGAGCAGTTCTTC
- - TRBJ2-1 TRBV21-1 CASSKGLVRRLQNEQFF TGTGCCAGCAGCAAAGGGCTTGTAAGGAGATTGCAAAATGAGCAGTTCTTC
few - TRBJ2-7 TRBV5-1 CASSFKAGGTYEQYF TGCGCCAGCAGCTTTAAAGCAGGTGGGACCTACGAGCAGTACTTC
- - TRBJ2-7 TRBV7-2 CASSQSGQAYEQYF TGTGCCAGCAGCCAATCGGGCCAAGCCTACGAGCAGTACTTC
- - TRBJ2-5 TRBV5-1 CASSGMTDKRETQYF TGCGCCAGCAGCGGGATGACAGACAAGAGGGAGACCCAGTACTTC
- TRBD2 TRBJ2-7 TRBV2 CASRLAGGGPYEQYF TGTGCCAGCAGACTAGCGGGAGGGGGGCCCTACGAGCAGTACTTC
- - TRBJ1-3 TRBV5-1 CASSLAGTIGRNTIYF TGCGCCAGCAGCTTGGCCGGCACGATCGGGAGAAACACCATATATTTT
- - TRBJ1-1 TRBV7-5 CARSARQGKTEAFF TGTGCCAGAAGCGCGAGACAGGGCAAGACTGAAGCTTTCTTT
- - TRBJ2-3 TRBV30 CAWTREVDTQYF TGTGCCTGGACCAGGGAGGTGGATACGCAGTATTTT